This section outlines one T cell receptor beta chain sequence together with its context. This table comes from immunoSEQ multiplex PCR, and its TCRdb copy is limited to in-frame clones, with some not included. The sample has 120,000 to 150,000 clones, approximately 78% seen once; the top ten hold approximately 16%. This entry is derived from a study of blood T cell repertoires in COVID-19. V gave up 5 bases and J gave up 8 bases; unmatched junction bases: 9. There are 15 residues in the CDR3. CDR1 is SGHTA, CDR2 FQGNSA, per germline. The sample was peripheral blood. This TCR came from a human donor with acute or convalescent COVID-19. The donor label of this sample is uncertain. The chain couples TRBV7-2 to TRBJ2-1; 10 nucleotides agree with TRBD1. In DNA form, the CDR3 reads TGTGCCAGCAGCACCCGGGACAGGGGTTTGGATGAGCAGTTCTTC. Amino acid sequence: CASSTRDRGLDEQFF.